Below are 15 T cell receptor beta chains sequenced from a single sample in a study of T cell clusters in autoimmune cytopenias. TRB rearrangements were amplified by touch-down multiplex PCR with mixed TRB-A/B primers. TCRdb re-called the multiplex PCR reads and catalogs CDR3 proteins one per entry, DNA excluded. Seen in this sample are around 9,500 distinct CDR3 sequences; the ten most common clones hold about 8.7%. TRB amplification used 250 ng of peripheral blood genomic DNA. Sample: peripheral blood. The source is a human donor with an autoimmune cytopenia or autoimmune hepatitis (not recorded which).

Measured by frequency, this clonotype is medium-sized (0.01 to 0.1%). This sequence joins TRBV6-1 and TRBJ1-6. CDR1 MNHNS and CDR2 SASEGT come from the germline V gene. This CDR3 comprises 11 residues. The CDR3 sequence: CASSEEFSLHF.

The rearrangement joins TRBV12-3 or TRBV12-4 to TRBJ1-1. This CDR3 contains 12 residues. The CDR3 loop reads CASSFIGMQAFF.

Measured by frequency, this clonotype is medium-sized. This sequence joins TRBV6-5 and TRBJ2-3; checking the TCRdb D call of TRBD1 is not possible without DNA. There are 16 residues in the CDR3. The germline gives CDR1 MNHEY, CDR2 SVGAGI. This chain's CDR3 is CASSNGVTGAEDTQYF.

This chain uses TRBV30 with TRBJ1-6; TCRdb lists TRBD1, though no DNA is available to test this call. Germline V gives CDR1 GTSNPN, CDR2 SVGIG (reference sequence). The CDR3 spans 15 residues. CDR3 sequence reads: CAWSPRTGSVSPLHF.

By frequency, this clonotype registers medium-sized. The rearrangement joins TRBV29-1 to TRBJ1-1; TCRdb's D call, TRBD1, is unchecked because there is no DNA. The CDR3 has 12 residues. Germline V lookup: CDR1 SQVTM, CDR2 ANQGSEA. The CDR3 loop is CSVEIGGTEAFF.

The rearrangement links TRBV11-1 to TRBJ2-3. The germline V gene encodes CDR1 SGHAT and CDR2 FQDESV (reference sequence). CDR3 length: 13 residues. CDR3 residues: CASSQGIADTQYF.

The chain couples TRBV6-1 to TRBJ1-2; TCRdb outputs TRBD1, but without DNA this stays unchecked. CDR3 length: 13 residues. Germline CDR1 and CDR2: MNHNS and SASEGT. CDR3 protein: CASSPDTFYGYTF.

The chain is built from TRBV6-1 and TRBJ1-1; as DNA is missing, the TRBD1 call by TCRdb cannot be tested. Per the germline V gene, CDR1 is MNHNS and CDR2 is SASEGT. The CDR3 has 13 amino acids. The CDR3 reads CASSTGRNTEAFF.

Considering frequency, this clonotype is medium-sized. The rearrangement links TRBV5-4 to TRBJ1-4; checking the TCRdb D call of TRBD1 is not possible without DNA. The CDR3 length is 12 residues. In germline, CDR1 is SGHNT, CDR2 YYREEE (reference sequence). CDR3 sequence reads: CASKRDNEKLFF.

This clonotype is identified as medium-sized from frequency. The chain employs TRBV29-1 and TRBJ2-3; lacking DNA, the TRBD1 call made by TCRdb goes unchecked. CDR1 and CDR2 (germline): SQVTM, ANQGSEA. The length of the CDR3 is 14 residues. CDR3 residues: CSVEGQENRDTQYF.

The V call is TRBV6-5, the J call TRBJ1-2; TCRdb's D call, TRBD1, is unchecked because there is no DNA. The germline V gene has CDR1 MNHEY and CDR2 SVGAGI. The length of the CDR3 is 12 residues. CDR3 amino acids: CASSRQGTGYTF.

The rearrangement links TRBV15 to TRBJ1-6; the D call from TCRdb, TRBD1, cannot be confirmed without DNA. CDR1 is LNHNV and CDR2 is YYDKDF in the germline V gene (reference sequence). CDR3 length equals 14 residues. The CDR3 region is CATSRQGRLSPLHF.

According to its frequency, this clonotype is medium-sized. The chain uses TRBV5-4 and TRBJ2-5; TCRdb outputs TRBD2, but without DNA this stays unchecked. Germline V gene sequence: CDR1 SGHNT, CDR2 YYREEE (reference sequence). CDR3 length: 15 amino acids. CDR3 residues: CASSSKTSSQETQYF.

The rearrangement joins TRBV6-2 or TRBV6-3 to TRBJ2-7; TCRdb's D call of TRBD2 is untestable without DNA. The CDR3 totals 11 residues. Germline CDR1 MNHEY, CDR2 SVGEGT. CDR3 sequence reads: CASTSLYEQYF.

The V gene is TRBV6-5, the J gene TRBJ2-3; TCRdb reports TRBD1, a call that lacks DNA to check it against. There are 15 residues in the CDR3. CDR1 MNHEY and CDR2 SVGAGI come from the germline V gene. The CDR3 is CASKDLGVGTDTQYF.